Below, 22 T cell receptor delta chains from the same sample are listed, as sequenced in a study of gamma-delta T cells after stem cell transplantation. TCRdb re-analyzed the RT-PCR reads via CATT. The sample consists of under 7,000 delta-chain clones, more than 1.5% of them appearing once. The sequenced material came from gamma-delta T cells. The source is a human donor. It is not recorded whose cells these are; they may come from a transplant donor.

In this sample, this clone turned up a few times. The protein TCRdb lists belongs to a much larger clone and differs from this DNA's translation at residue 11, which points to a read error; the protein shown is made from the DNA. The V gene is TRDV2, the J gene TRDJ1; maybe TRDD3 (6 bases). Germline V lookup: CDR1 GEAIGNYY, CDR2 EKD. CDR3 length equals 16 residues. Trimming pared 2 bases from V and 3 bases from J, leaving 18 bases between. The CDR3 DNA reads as TGTGCCTGTGACATGGTTGGGGGTCCTTGGGCCGATAAACTCATCTTT. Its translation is CACDMVGGPWADKLIF.

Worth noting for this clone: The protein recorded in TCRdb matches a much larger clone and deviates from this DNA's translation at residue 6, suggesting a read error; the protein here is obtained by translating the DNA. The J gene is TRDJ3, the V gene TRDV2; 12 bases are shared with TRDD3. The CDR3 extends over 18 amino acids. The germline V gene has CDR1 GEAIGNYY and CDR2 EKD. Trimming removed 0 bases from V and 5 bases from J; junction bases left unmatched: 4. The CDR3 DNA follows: TGTGCCTGTGACACCGCGCTGGGGGATACGCGGGACACCCGACAGATGTTTTTC. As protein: CACDTALGDTRDTRQMFF.

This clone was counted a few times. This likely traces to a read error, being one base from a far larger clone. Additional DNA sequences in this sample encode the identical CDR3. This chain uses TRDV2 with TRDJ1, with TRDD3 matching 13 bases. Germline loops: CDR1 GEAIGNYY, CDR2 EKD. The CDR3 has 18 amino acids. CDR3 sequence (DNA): TGTGCTTGTGACCCCCTTCGTACTGGGGGATACGAAGCCGATAAACTCATCTTT. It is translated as CACDPLRTGGYEADKLIF.

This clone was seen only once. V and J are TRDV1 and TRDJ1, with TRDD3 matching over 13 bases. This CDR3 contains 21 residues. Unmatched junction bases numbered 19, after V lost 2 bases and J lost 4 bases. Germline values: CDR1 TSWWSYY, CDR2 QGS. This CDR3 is CALGELLPASTGGYAGDKLIF. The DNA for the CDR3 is TGTGCTCTTGGGGAATTACTTCCGGCCAGTACTGGGGGATACGCAGGCGATAAACTCATCTTT.

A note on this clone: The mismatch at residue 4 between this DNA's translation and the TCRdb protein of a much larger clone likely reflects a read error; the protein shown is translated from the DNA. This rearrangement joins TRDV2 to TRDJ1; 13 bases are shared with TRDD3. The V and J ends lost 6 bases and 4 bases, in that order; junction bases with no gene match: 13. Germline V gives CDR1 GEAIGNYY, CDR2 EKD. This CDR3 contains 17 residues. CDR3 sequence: CACYNLLGDTEGDKLIF. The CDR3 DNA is TGTGCCTGTTACAATCTACTGGGGGATACGGAGGGCGATAAACTCATCTTT.

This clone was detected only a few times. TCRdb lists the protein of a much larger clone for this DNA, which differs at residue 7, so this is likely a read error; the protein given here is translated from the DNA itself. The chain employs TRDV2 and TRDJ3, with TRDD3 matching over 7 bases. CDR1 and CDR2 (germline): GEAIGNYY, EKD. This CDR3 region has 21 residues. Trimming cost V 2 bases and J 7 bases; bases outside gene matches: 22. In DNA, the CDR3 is TGTGCCTGTGACAGGGTACCGGGGGATCACACCATCCTGGGCGACACCCGACAGATGTTTTTC. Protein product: CACDRVPGDHTILGDTRQMFF.

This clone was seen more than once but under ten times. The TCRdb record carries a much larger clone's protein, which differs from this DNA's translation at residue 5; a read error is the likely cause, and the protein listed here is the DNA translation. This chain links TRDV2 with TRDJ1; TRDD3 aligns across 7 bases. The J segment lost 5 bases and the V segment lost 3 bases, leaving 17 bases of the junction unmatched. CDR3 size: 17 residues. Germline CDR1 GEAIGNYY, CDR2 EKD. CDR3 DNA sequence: TGTGCCTGTGACGCCGTGGATACGCATCCAATATCAGATAAACTCATCTTT. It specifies CACDAVDTHPISDKLIF.

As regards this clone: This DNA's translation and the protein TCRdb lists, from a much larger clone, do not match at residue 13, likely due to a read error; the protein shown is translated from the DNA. The CDR3 here is CACDGVLGSTGGCTDKLIF. CDR3 coding DNA: TGTGCCTGTGACGGTGTGCTCGGCTCTACTGGGGGGTGCACCGATAAACTCATCTTT. This chain joins TRDV2 and TRDJ1, with 8 nucleotides matching TRDD3. The trim removed 3 bases at V and 1 base at J, leaving 18 bases unmatched. From germline, CDR1 is GEAIGNYY and CDR2 EKD. CDR3 length equals 19 residues.

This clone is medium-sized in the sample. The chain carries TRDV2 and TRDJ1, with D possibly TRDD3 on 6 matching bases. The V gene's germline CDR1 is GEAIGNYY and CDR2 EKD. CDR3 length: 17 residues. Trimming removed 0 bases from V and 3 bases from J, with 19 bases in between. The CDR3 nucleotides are TGTGCCTGTGACACCTTGGGTCGGAGGATACAATCCGATAAACTCATCTTT. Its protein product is CACDTLGRRIQSDKLIF.

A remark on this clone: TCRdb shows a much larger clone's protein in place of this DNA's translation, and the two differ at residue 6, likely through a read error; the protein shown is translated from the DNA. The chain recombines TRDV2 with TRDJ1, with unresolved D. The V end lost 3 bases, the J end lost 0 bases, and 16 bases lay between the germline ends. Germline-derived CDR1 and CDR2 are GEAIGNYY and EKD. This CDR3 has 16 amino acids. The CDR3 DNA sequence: TGTGCCTGTGACCTCGAACCCGGCTCGAACACCGATAAACTCATCTTT. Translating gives CACDLEPGSNTDKLIF.

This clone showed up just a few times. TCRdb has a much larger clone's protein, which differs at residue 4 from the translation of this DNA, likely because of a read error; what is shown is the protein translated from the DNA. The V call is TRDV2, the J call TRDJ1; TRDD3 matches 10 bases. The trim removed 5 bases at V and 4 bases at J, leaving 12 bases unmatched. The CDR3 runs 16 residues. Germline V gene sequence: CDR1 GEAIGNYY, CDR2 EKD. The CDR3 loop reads CACGSVLGDTIDKLIF. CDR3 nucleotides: TGTGCCTGTGGCAGCGTTTTGGGGGATACTATCGATAAACTCATCTTT.

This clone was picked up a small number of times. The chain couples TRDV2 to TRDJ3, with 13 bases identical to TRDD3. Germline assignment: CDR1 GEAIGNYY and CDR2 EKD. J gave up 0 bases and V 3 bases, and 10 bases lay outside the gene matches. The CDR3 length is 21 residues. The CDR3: CACDQVLGDTHYSWDTRQMFF. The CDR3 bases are TGTGCCTGTGACCAAGTACTGGGGGATACGCACTACTCCTGGGACACCCGACAGATGTTTTTC.

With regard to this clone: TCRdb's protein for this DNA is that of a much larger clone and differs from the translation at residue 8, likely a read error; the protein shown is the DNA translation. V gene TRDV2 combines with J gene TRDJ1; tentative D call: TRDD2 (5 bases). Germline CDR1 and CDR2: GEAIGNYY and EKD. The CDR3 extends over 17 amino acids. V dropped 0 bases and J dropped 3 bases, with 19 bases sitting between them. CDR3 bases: TGTGCCTGTGACACCGTGGGCAACCCTTCTCCGGCCGATAAACTCATCTTT. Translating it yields CACDTVGNPSPADKLIF.

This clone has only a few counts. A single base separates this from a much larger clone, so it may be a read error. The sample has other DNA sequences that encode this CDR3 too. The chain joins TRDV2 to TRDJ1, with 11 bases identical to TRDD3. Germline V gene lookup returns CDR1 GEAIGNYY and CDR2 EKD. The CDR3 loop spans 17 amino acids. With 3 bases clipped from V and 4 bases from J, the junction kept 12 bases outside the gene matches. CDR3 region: CACDPVGGGYADDKLIF. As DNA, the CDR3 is TGTGCCTGTGACCCTGTCGGTGGGGGATACGCAGACGATAAACTCATCTTT.

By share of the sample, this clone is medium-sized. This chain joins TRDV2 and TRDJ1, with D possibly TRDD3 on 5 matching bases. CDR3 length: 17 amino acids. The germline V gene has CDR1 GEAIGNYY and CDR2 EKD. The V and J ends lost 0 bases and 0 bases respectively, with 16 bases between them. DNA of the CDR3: TGTGCCTGTGACACCGCCGGGGACCACAAGTACACCGATAAACTCATCTTT. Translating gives CACDTAGDHKYTDKLIF.

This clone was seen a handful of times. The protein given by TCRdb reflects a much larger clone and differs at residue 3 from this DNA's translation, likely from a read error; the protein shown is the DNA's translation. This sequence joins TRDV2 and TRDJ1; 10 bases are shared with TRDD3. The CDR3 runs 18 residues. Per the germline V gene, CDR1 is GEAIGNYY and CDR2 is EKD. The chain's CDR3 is CARDTVSLTGGSTDKLIF. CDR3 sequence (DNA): TGTGCCCGTGACACCGTGTCCCTTACTGGGGGATCCACCGATAAACTCATCTTT.

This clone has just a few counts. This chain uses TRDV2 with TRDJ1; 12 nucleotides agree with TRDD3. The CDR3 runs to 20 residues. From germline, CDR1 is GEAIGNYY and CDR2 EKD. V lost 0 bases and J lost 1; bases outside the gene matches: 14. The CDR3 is CACDTVFTLGDTLSTDKLIF. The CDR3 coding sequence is TGTGCCTGTGACACCGTTTTCACCCTGGGGGATACGCTTAGCACCGATAAACTCATCTTT.

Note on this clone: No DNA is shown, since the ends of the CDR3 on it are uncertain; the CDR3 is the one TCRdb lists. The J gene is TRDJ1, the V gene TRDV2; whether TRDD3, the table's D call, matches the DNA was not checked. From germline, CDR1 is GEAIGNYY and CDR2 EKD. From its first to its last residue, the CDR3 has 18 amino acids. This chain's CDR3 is CACDTWGAGGYRVDKLIF.

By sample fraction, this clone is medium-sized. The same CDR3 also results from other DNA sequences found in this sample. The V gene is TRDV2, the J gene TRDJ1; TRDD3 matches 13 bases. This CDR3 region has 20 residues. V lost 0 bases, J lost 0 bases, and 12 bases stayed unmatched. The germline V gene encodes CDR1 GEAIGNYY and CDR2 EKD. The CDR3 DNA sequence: TGTGCCTGTGACACCGTACTGGGGGATACGCGGGAGAAGTACACCGATAAACTCATCTTT. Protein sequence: CACDTVLGDTREKYTDKLIF.

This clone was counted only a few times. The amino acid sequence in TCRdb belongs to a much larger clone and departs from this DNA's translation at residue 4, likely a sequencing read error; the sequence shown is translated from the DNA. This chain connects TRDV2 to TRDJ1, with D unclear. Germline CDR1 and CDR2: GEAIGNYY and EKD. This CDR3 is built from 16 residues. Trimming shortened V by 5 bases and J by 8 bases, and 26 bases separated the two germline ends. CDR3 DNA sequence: TGTGCCTGTGGCACGGTTGGAGGTATGTATCCTGAAAAACTCATCTTT. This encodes CACGTVGGMYPEKLIF.

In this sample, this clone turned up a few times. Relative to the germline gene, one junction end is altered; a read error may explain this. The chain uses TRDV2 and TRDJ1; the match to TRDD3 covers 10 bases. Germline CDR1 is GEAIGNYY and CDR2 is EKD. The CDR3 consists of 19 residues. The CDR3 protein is CAYDGLGGDTHRGADKLIF. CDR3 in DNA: TGTGCCTATGACGGCCTTGGGGGGGATACGCACCGAGGCGCCGATAAACTCATCTTT.

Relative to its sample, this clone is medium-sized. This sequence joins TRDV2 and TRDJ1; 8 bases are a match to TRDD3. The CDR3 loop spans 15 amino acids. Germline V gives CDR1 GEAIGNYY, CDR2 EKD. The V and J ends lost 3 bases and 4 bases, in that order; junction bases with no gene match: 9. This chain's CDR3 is CACDPLGERFDKLIF. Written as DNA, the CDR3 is TGTGCCTGTGACCCCCTGGGGGAACGATTCGATAAACTCATCTTT.